A selection of T cell receptor beta chains follows, all from one sample in a study of blood T cell repertoires in COVID-19. The assay was immunoSEQ multiplex PCR, and TCRdb's table has in-frame clones only and misses some. The data show around 180,000 clones, 88% seen once. Specimen: peripheral blood. These receptors all stem from a man between 60 and 70 years old with acute or convalescent COVID-19. Both conserved end residues are part of each CDR3. Each record gives: clone size, V gene, J gene, D gene, CDR3 protein, CDR3 DNA. A D gene is named only where the DNA matches it firmly. Some rows have no size entry. The others give once, few or many, or a class for an expanded clone.

size: NA; V: TRBV5-1; J: TRBJ1-6; D: NA; CDR3: CASSWGQFDYNSPLHF; DNA: TGCGCCAGCAGCTGGGGACAATTTGACTATAATTCACCCCTCCACTTT
size: NA; V: TRBV7-2; J: TRBJ1-6; D: NA; CDR3: CASSFLGGNSPLHF; DNA: TGTGCCAGCAGCTTCTTGGGGGGTAATTCACCCCTCCACTTT
size: NA; V: TRBV6-5; J: TRBJ1-3; D: NA; CDR3: CASSSPGQNTIYF; DNA: TGTGCCAGCAGTTCCCCCGGACAAAACACCATATATTTT
size: once; V: TRBV5-1; J: TRBJ2-3; D: NA; CDR3: CASRQLAADTQYF; DNA: TGCGCCAGCAGACAGCTAGCAGCAGATACGCAGTATTTT
size: many; V: TRBV7-9; J: TRBJ2-7; D: NA; CDR3: CASSSDSSYEQYF; DNA: TGTGCCAGCAGCTCGGACAGCTCCTACGAGCAGTACTTC
size: NA; V: TRBV7-3; J: TRBJ2-3; D: NA; CDR3: CASSSQSTDTQYF; DNA: TGTGCCAGCAGCTCACAAAGCACAGATACGCAGTATTTT
size: NA; V: TRBV4-1; J: TRBJ2-5; D: NA; CDR3: CASSQDRQVGQETQYF; DNA: TGCGCCAGCAGCCAAGATCGACAGGTCGGACAAGAGACCCAGTACTTC
size: NA; V: TRBV27; J: TRBJ1-5; D: NA; CDR3: CASSPTPGAQPQHF; DNA: TGTGCCAGCAGCCCGACCCCAGGGGCTCAGCCCCAGCATTTT
size: NA; V: TRBV27; J: TRBJ1-6; D: NA; CDR3: CAAEGGTLSSYNSPLHF; DNA: TGTGCCGCGGAGGGCGGAACCCTGAGCTCCTATAATTCACCCCTCCACTTT
size: NA; V: TRBV5-1; J: TRBJ1-2; D: TRBD1; CDR3: CASSSRQGAGYGYTF; DNA: TGCGCCAGCAGCTCCCGACAGGGGGCTGGCTATGGCTACACCTTC
size: NA; V: TRBV5-4; J: TRBJ1-4; D: NA; CDR3: CASSPGTNEKLFF; DNA: TGTGCCAGCAGCCCGGGAACGAATGAAAAACTGTTTTTT
size: NA; V: TRBV9; J: TRBJ1-2; D: NA; CDR3: CASSVLRGAGYTF; DNA: TGTGCCAGCAGCGTACTCAGGGGCGCAGGCTACACCTTC